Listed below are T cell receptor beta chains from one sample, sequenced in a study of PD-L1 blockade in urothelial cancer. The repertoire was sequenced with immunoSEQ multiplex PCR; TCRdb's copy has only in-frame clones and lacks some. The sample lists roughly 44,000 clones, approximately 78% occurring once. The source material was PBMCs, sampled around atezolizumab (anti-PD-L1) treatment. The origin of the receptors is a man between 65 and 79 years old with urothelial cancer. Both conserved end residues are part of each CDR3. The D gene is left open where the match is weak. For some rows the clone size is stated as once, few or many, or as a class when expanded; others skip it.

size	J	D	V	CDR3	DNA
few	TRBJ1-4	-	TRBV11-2	CASSPVFTNEKLFF	TGTGCCAGCAGCCCCGTATTTACTAATGAAAAACTGTTTTTT
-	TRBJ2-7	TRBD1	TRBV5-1	CASSRTGEYEQYF	TGCGCCAGCAGCAGGACAGGGGAATACGAGCAGTACTTC
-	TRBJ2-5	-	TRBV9	CASSVGREETQYF	TGTGCCAGCAGCGTAGGTCGGGAAGAGACCCAGTACTTC
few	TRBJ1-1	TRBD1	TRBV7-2	CASSTQGVGGTEAFF	TGTGCCAGCAGCACTCAGGGGGTCGGTGGCACTGAAGCTTTCTTT
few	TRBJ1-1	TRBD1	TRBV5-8	CASSPPRTGGTEAFF	TGTGCCAGCAGCCCCCCGAGGACAGGGGGCACTGAAGCTTTCTTT
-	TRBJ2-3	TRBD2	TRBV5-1	CASSLAGTSRADTQYF	TGCGCCAGCAGCTTGGCAGGGACTAGTCGGGCAGATACGCAGTATTTT
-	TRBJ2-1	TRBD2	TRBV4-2	CASSQGRGGSANEQFF	TGTGCCAGCAGCCAGGGGCGGGGGGGTTCTGCCAATGAGCAGTTCTTC
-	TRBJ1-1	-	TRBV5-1	CASSLDTVSNTEAFF	TGCGCCAGCAGCTTGGATACAGTTTCAAACACTGAAGCTTTCTTT
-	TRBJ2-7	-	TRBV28	CASSPQYEQYF	TGTGCCAGCAGTCCACAGTACGAGCAGTACTTC
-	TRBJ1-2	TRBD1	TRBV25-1	CASSDHLGTGVYGYTF	TGTGCCAGCAGTGACCACCTGGGGACAGGGGTGTATGGCTACACCTTC
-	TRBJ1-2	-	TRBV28	CASRSSWGQGRDYGYTF	TGTGCCAGCCGATCCTCGTGGGGGCAGGGAAGAGACTATGGCTACACCTTC
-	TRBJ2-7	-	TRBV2	CASRDPGGRSYEQYF	TGTGCCAGCAGGGACCCGGGGGGCCGCTCCTACGAGCAGTACTTC
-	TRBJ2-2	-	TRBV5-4	CASSLTAGAAGELFF	TGTGCCAGCAGCTTGACCGCAGGGGCAGCCGGGGAGCTGTTTTTT
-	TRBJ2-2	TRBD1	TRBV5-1	CASSLVGTGATGELFF	TGCGCCAGCAGCTTGGTCGGGACAGGAGCGACCGGGGAGCTGTTTTTT
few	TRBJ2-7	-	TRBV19	CASSSQGGFDEQYF	TGTGCCAGTAGTAGTCAGGGGGGATTCGACGAGCAGTACTTC
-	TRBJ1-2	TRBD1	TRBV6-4	CASSPEDRGYGYTF	TGTGCCAGCAGTCCCGAGGACAGGGGGTATGGCTACACCTTC
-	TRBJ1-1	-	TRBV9	CASSVNYHTEAFF	TGTGCCAGCAGCGTAAACTATCACACTGAAGCTTTCTTT
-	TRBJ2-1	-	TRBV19	CASKKEVARASNEQFF	TGTGCCAGTAAGAAGGAAGTAGCGCGAGCAAGCAATGAGCAGTTCTTC
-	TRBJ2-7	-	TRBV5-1	CASSLVGTFPSYEQYF	TGCGCCAGCAGCTTGGTTGGGACATTCCCGTCCTACGAGCAGTACTTC
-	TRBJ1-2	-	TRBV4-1	CASSHPSNYGYTF	TGCGCCAGCAGCCACCCCTCCAACTATGGCTACACCTTC
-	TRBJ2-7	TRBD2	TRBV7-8	CASSLSGGADNEQYF	TGTGCCAGCAGCTTAAGCGGGGGGGCCGATAACGAGCAGTACTTC
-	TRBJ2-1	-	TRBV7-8	CASSYYGEQFF	TGTGCCAGCAGCTACTACGGTGAGCAGTTCTTC
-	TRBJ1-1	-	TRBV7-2	CASSPRPVNEAFF	TGTGCCAGCAGCCCCCGTCCGGTTAATGAAGCTTTCTTT
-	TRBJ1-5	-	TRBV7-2	CASSLESGGAQPQHF	TGTGCCAGCAGCTTAGAGTCCGGAGGGGCGCAGCCCCAGCATTTT
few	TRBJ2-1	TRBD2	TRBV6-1	CASTPSGLNEQFF	TGTGCCAGCACCCCTAGCGGCCTCAATGAGCAGTTCTTC
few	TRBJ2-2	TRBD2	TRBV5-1	CASSPWGGTGELFF	TGCGCCAGCAGCCCCTGGGGGGGTACCGGGGAGCTGTTTTTT
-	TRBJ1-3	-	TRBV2	CASSAWQVGDTIYF	TGTGCCAGCAGTGCCTGGCAGGTTGGCGACACCATATATTTT
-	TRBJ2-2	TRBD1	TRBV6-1	CASKKTGTTGELFF	TGTGCCAGCAAAAAGACAGGGACGACCGGGGAGCTGTTTTTT
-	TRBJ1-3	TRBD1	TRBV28	CASSQQGYRNTIYF	TGTGCCAGCAGCCAACAGGGGTATAGAAACACCATATATTTT
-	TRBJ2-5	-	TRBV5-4	CASSLLGRQETQYF	TGTGCCAGCAGCTTGCTCGGCAGGCAAGAGACCCAGTACTTC
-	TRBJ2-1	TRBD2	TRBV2	CASSESWASGSYEQFF	TGTGCCAGCAGTGAAAGTTGGGCTAGCGGGAGCTATGAGCAGTTCTTC
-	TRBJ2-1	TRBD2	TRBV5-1	CASSQIWLAGVGNEQFF	TGCGCCAGCAGCCAAATCTGGCTAGCGGGAGTCGGGAATGAGCAGTTCTTC
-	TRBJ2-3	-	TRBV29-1	CSVERQGGDTQYF	TGCAGCGTTGAACGACAGGGAGGAGATACGCAGTATTTT
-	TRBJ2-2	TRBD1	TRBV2	CASSLGQGHTGELFF	TGTGCCAGCAGTTTAGGACAGGGGCACACCGGGGAGCTGTTTTTT
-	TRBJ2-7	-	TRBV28	CASITRAAGSYEQYF	TGTGCCAGCATCACAAGGGCAGCCGGGAGCTACGAGCAGTACTTC
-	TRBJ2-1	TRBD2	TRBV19	CASSPGTSGRYANEQFF	TGTGCCAGTAGTCCAGGGACTAGCGGGAGGTATGCCAATGAGCAGTTCTTC
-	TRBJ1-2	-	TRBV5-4	CASSFPPTDGYTF	TGTGCCAGCAGCTTCCCCCCAACGGATGGCTACACCTTC
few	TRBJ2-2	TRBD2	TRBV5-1	CASSLAAGVTGELFF	TGCGCCAGCAGCTTAGCAGCGGGAGTCACCGGGGAGCTGTTTTTT
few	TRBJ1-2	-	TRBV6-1	CASSPPGYYGYTF	TGTGCCAGCAGCCCCCCGGGATACTATGGCTACACCTTC
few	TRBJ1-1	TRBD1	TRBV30	CAWSTGAEAFF	TGTGCCTGGAGTACAGGGGCTGAAGCTTTCTTT
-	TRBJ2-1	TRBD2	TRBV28	CASSPGTSDSHEQFF	TGTGCCAGCAGCCCCGGGACTAGCGACTCCCATGAGCAGTTCTTC
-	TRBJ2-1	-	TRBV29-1	CSVQGGEGNYNEQFF	TGCAGCGTTCAAGGGGGGGAGGGCAACTACAATGAGCAGTTCTTC
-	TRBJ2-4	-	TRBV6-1	CASSEALTRRASSAKNIQYF	TGTGCCAGCAGTGAAGCGCTTACACGGAGGGCTTCTTCAGCCAAAAACATTCAGTACTTC
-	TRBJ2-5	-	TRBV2	CARSTLGGRETQYF	TGTGCCAGATCTACGCTGGGGGGGCGAGAGACCCAGTACTTC